Described below is a single TCR beta chain sequence and its context. The specificity of this receptor is unknown. Per-nucleotide qualities are absent, and no much larger clonotype sits a single base away. These data belong to a study of regulatory T cells in long-lasting Graves disease listed by TCRdb under 2021. General notes on the study: Antithyroid drugs had been taken for less than 3 months by newly diagnosed Graves' disease patients. A total of roughly 33 samples were covered by TCR sequencing, comprising around 13 persistent and around 20 newly diagnosed Graves' disease patients. Peripheral blood TCR sequencing and RNA sequencing compared persistent Graves' disease patients with newly diagnosed Graves' disease patients. The study was conducted in China and was registered as a clinical trial.

The full study reports these points: Persistent patients shared more public clonotypes among themselves (2,741) than newly diagnosed patients did (more than 950). Persistent Graves' disease patients showed lower TCR Shannon entropy and fewer highly expanded clones than newly diagnosed patients, suggesting clonal expansion. The small sample size was acknowledged by the authors as a limitation that may reduce accuracy. The study examined only peripheral blood because the primary lesion, thyroid tissue, could not be accessed. Sequencing and analysis were limited to the TCR beta chain. Preferential use of TRBV28, TRBJ1-2 and TRBJ2-5 was observed in persistent disease, whereas TRBV20-1 and TRBJ2-1 were favored in newly diagnosed disease.

Libraries were built with multiplex PCR. The run used an Illumina HiSeq 4000. TCR beta libraries were built with iRepertoire HTBI primers and Arm-PCR amplification of CDR3 regions. Gel purification was performed on PCR products prior to sequencing. In the paper's pipeline: Gene usage analysis of CDR3 amino acid clonotypes used the 55 to 80 TRBV and more than 13 TRBJ segments found across samples. Filtered high-quality paired reads were merged into contigs using COPE and FqMerger. Contigs were aligned with BLAST to IMGT TRBV, TRBD and TRBJ reference genes, and CDR3 was defined per IMGT. Any clonotype with a frequency above 0.1% was counted as a highly expanded clone. Shannon entropy was used to measure repertoire diversity, and the Gini coefficient was used to measure V-J evenness. Clonotypes shared by more than one individual were considered public. TCRdb reran the public reads through fastp at Q25 and MiXCR, keeping productive beta chains. Identical CDR3 protein sequences are pooled into one entry, listed with their most common genes and DNA. What appears here as the V and J calls and clone size reflects TCRdb's work, not the paper's. For this sample the table gives over 500,000 distinct CDR3 sequences, of which about 16% were detected only once. Approximately 20% of the sample is in the top ten clones.

The CDR3 holds 12 amino acids from the cysteine to the phenylalanine. The sequence is cut down to CDR3 DNA, 36 bases in frame from base 1. CDR1 KGHDR and CDR2 SFDVKD are derived from the germline V gene. Deletion took 4 bases off V and 14 bases off J, with a span of 13 bases between the germline ends. The time point label for this specimen denotes: newly diagnosed GD, antithyroid drugs for less than 3 months. For both TCR sequencing and RNA sequencing, RNA was extracted from PBMCs in TRIzol. The diagnosis of Graves' disease followed American Thyroid Association guidelines. Recruitment of patients was carried out at an endocrinology department in Xi'an, China. From each patient, approximately 10 milliliters of peripheral blood was collected into an EDTA anticoagulant tube. Ficoll Paque Plus density gradient separation was used to isolate PBMCs, and no further T cell sorting was performed. An Agilent 2100 Bioanalyzer and agarose gel were used to assess RNA quality, and a NanoDrop 2000 was used to measure RNA concentration.

The sample also formed part of further work on T cells in Graves' hyperthyroidism and ophthalmopathy. As that second paper reports: Stable Graves' hyperthyroidism was defined as the absence of progression to ophthalmopathy over 18 months of follow-up. Hyperthyroidism patients were newly diagnosed, with disease duration under 2 months, and aged 18 to 65 years. Exclusion was applied to patients with uncontrolled infections, other autoimmune diseases, pregnancy or lactation. Diagnoses were established on the basis of clinical symptoms, serum thyroxine and TRAb, thyroid ultrasound, and orbital computed tomography. The first round of RT-PCR for the TCR CDR3 was performed with the HTBI primer set and the Qiagen OneStep RT-PCR kit. Most expanded thyroid clonotypes (frequency above 0.001) were also found in blood, which suggests that blood repertoires may mirror thyroid immune responses. Ophthalmopathy was separated from stable hyperthyroidism by a 13 V-J signature model, with over 85% sensitivity and roughly 81% specificity obtained in cross-validation and 80%/75% obtained in testing. In validation, the model predicted progression to ophthalmopathy with around 71% sensitivity and 72% to 75% specificity, a median of approximately 6.5 months before onset. TCR V-J signatures able to tell the groups apart were searched for in a discovery cohort of approximately 95 patients, of whom roughly 42 had Graves' ophthalmopathy and some 60 had stable Graves' hyperthyroidism. Prospective prediction of ophthalmopathy was tested in an independent validation cohort consisting of about 19 hyperthyroidism patients and around 16 patients who later progressed to ophthalmopathy. For training and testing, the 80 to 100 patients in the discovery cohort were randomly divided in a 7:3 ratio. In addition, the study compared T-cell repertoires in thyroid tissue and in blood from roughly 6 Graves' hyperthyroidism patients. After sampling, hyperthyroidism patients received methimazole starting at 30 mg daily, and ophthalmopathy patients received high-dose intravenous methylprednisolone. A second multiplex PCR round built the libraries, followed by size selection and purification. Sequencing of the libraries was done on an Illumina HiSeq2000 using paired-end 100 bp reads. SOAPnuke was used to process the raw data, throwing out any read that contained adapters or uncalled bases, had a mean Phred below 15, or lacked an exact constant-primer or identifier match. High-quality paired reads were merged using COPE v1.2.5, and each unique nucleotide sequence was defined as a clonotype. MiTCR v1.1 was used to align the clonotypes against IMGT TRBV, TRBD and TRBJ reference segments. Analysis was restricted to V-J combinations with a frequency above 0.0001, which covered about 99% of repertoires. The TCS score was defined as F50 (clonal expansion) divided by E x V (chaos), with BLOSUM62-based TCRdist calculated between CDR3 peptides within each V-J. Welch's t-statistics and random forest reduced several hundred V-J features to roughly 13, which were used in a naive Bayes classifier (R e1071). No statistical method was used to fix the sample size in advance, and group allocation was not hidden from the investigators. According to the paper, TCR Vbeta CDR3 sequencing was carried out on over 130 peripheral blood samples, which came from fewer than 50 ophthalmopathy, about 75 hyperthyroidism and roughly 17 progressor patients.

The chain couples TRBV24-1 to TRBJ1-4; TRBD1 could be the D gene, as 6 bases match. The sequences come from peripheral blood mononuclear cells (PBMCs), collected at new diagnosis, from a patient treated with antithyroid drugs. The sequence was collected from a woman younger than 45 with Graves disease. Donor details come from another sample of the same person, matched by shared clones. Here the CDR3 is given as CATSDSDSHLFF. The DNA sequence follows: TGTGCCACCAGTGACTCGGACAGCCATCTGTTTTTT.